This T cell receptor beta chain was recorded in a study of T cell changes during pregnancy in multiple sclerosis. Sequenced by immunoSEQ multiplex PCR; TCRdb stores in-frame clones only, minus some. This table has tens of thousands of clones, more than 85% appearing once. The CDR3 runs to 14 residues. Per germline, CDR1 KGHSH and CDR2 LQKENI. Trimming cost V 6 bases and J 6 bases, with 17 bases left between them. This receptor was obtained from a female donor in good health, enrolled as a control in a pregnancy study. Material: CD4+ T cells from peripheral blood mononuclear cells, obtained after pregnancy. The chain joins TRBV18 to TRBJ1-1; no firm D call. The CDR3 spells CASSRPGSSPEAFF. In DNA form, the CDR3 reads TGTGCCAGCTCCCGCCCGGGGTCGAGCCCTGAAGCTTTCTTT.